Presented here are 10 T cell receptor beta chains from one specimen sequenced in a study of OX40 agonist ivuxolimab in advanced cancers. Clones were sequenced by immunoSEQ multiplex PCR, and TCRdb holds only the in-frame ones, with some missing. The sample records about 80,000 clones, about 94% being singletons. Here the sequenced sample was CD4+ or CD8+ T cells sorted from blood, taken in a trial of the OX40 agonist ivuxolimab. These receptors all come from an adult with an advanced solid tumor such as melanoma, head and neck, liver or kidney cancer.

The chain couples TRBV21-1 to TRBJ2-1; TRBD2 is taken as the D call from the table, unchecked against the DNA. TRBV21-1 is a listed pseudogene. The CDR3 runs to 18 residues. The CDR3 sequence: CASSRQAGGPQSYNEQFF. The CDR3 DNA reads TGTGCCAGCAGCAGGCAAGCGGGAGGGCCCCAGTCCTACAATGAGCAGTTCTTC.

This chain links TRBV4-1 with TRBJ2-5; tentatively, D is TRBD1 or TRBD2 (5 bases each). The J call may be in error: the DNA end matches TRBJ2-7 better. Germline V CDR1 and CDR2: MGHRA, YSYEKL. The CDR3 runs to 16 residues. CDR3 sequence reads: CASSQGDDRSSYEQYF. In DNA form, the CDR3 reads TGCGCCAGCAGCCAGGGGGACGACCGGAGCTCCTACGAGCAGTACTTC.

J is TRBJ2-7 and V is TRBV5-6; D may correspond to TRBD1 or TRBD2 (5 bases each). The CDR3 has 14 residues. CDR1 SGHDT and CDR2 YYEEEE come from the germline V gene. V was cut by 0 bases and J by 0 bases, with 7 bases left in between. CDR3 protein: CASSLGGSSYEQYF. The DNA for the CDR3 is TGTGCCAGCAGCTTGGGGGGGAGCTCCTACGAGCAGTACTTC.

The chain uses TRBV11-2 and TRBJ2-1, with D possibly matching TRBD2 (6 bases). Trimming removed 3 bases from V and 5 bases from J, with 17 bases in between. The length of the CDR3 is 16 residues. Germline V gene data show CDR1 as SGHAT and CDR2 as FQNNGV. DNA for the CDR3: TGTGCCAGCAGCTTCAATTGGAGGGCCGTGGACAATGAGCAGTTCTTC. Residues: CASSFNWRAVDNEQFF.

The V and J genes are TRBV7-9 and TRBJ2-2; D is unclear. The germline V gene has CDR1 SEHNR and CDR2 FQNEAQ (reference sequence). Trimming took off 0 bases at V and 11 bases at J, with 16 bases between the two ends. The CDR3 is made up of 15 amino acids. CDR3 DNA: TGTGCCAGCAGCTTAGCTATTTCCGTGCGTTTAGAGCTGTTTTTT. Amino acid sequence: CASSLAISVRLELFF.

This chain connects TRBV7-9 to TRBJ2-1; unclear D gene. Deletions cut 3 bases from V and 8 bases from J, with 8 bases between. The CDR3 extends over 12 amino acids. CDR1 is SEHNR, CDR2 FQNEAQ, per germline (reference sequence). The CDR3 sequence: CASSFTGDEQFF. As DNA, the CDR3 is TGTGCCAGCAGCTTCACGGGCGATGAGCAGTTCTTC.

This CDR3 reads CASSFLDRGLDEQYF. As DNA, the CDR3 is TGTGCCAGCAGCTTCCTGGACAGGGGCTTGGACGAGCAGTACTTC. This rearrangement joins TRBV11-1 to TRBJ2-7, with 9 bases that match TRBD1. V lost 3 bases and J lost 5; bases outside the gene matches: 8. This CDR3 region has 15 residues. In germline, CDR1 is SGHAT, CDR2 FQDESV (reference sequence).

This sequence joins TRBV30 and TRBJ2-7; D might be TRBD2 (7 bases). V dropped 7 bases and J dropped 2 bases, with 15 bases sitting between them. This CDR3 is 13 amino acids long. The germline gives CDR1 GTSNPN, CDR2 SVGIG (reference sequence). In nucleotides, the CDR3 is TGTGCCTCTAGGGGGGGACCGACCTACGAGCAGTACTTC. Residues: CASRGGPTYEQYF.

This chain links TRBV9 with TRBJ2-1; TRBD1 matches at 12 bases. The CDR3 covers 15 residues. Germline loops: CDR1 SGDLS, CDR2 YYNGEE. The junction had 6 bases not matched to a gene; V was cut back by 3 bases and J by 8 bases. CDR3 sequence (DNA): TGTGCCAGCAGCGGAACGGGACAGGGGGCTTATGAGCAGTTCTTC. As protein: CASSGTGQGAYEQFF.

J is TRBJ1-2 and V is TRBV11-2; D may be TRBD1 (6 bases). The CDR3 loop spans 17 amino acids. Germline V gives CDR1 SGHAT, CDR2 FQNNGV. Trimming stripped 2 bases from V and 1 base from J, with 17 bases between. CDR3 sequence reads: CASSLILGQINNYGYTF. The DNA for the CDR3 is TGTGCCAGCAGCTTAATTCTCGGACAGATCAATAACTATGGCTACACCTTC. The complete variable domain, with remaining parts taken from reference TRBV11-2 and TRBJ1-2, reads EAGVAQSPRYKIIEKRQSVAFWCNPISGHATLYWYQQILGQGPKLLIQFQNNGVVDDSQLPKDRFSAERLKGVDSTLKIQPAKLEDSAVYLCASSLILGQINNYGYTFGSGTRLTVV.